The clone carrying this T cell receptor beta chain was counted many times. Antigen: not known. The data stem from a study of T cells after yellow fever vaccination. Study findings and constraints: It was the secondary response that reached its peak faster, day 5 versus 15, but it was weaker.

TCRdb re-called the 5' RACE reads with MiXCR, one entry per CDR3 protein. The data contain 95,000 to 150,000 distinct CDR3 sequences, nearly 7.5% of them seen just once; the ten biggest clones take up nearly 2.5%. Germline values: CDR1 SGDLS, CDR2 YYNGEE. V lost 4 bases, J lost 5 bases, and 6 bases stayed unmatched. CDR3 length equals 16 residues. The material was CD4+ T cells sorted from PBMCs, obtained more than 8 days after the first yellow fever vaccination. The source of this sequence is a man aged 18 to 29 who received the YFV17D yellow fever vaccine. This chain joins TRBV9 and TRBJ2-3; TRBD2 matches at 14 bases. The chain's CDR3 is CASSTGLAGAGDTQYF. The CDR3 region has the DNA TGTGCCAGCAGCACGGGACTAGCGGGGGCGGGAGATACGCAGTATTTT.